This T cell receptor (beta chain) was obtained from a study of sequential checkpoint blockade in melanoma. The CDR3 sequence is 15 residues long. V lost 2 bases and J lost 4, with 13 bases in between. CDR1 and CDR2 (germline): SGHRS, YFSETQ. Using immunoSEQ multiplex PCR, the repertoire was profiled, and TCRdb retains in-frame clones only, with some absent. Among fewer than 25,000 clones listed, less than 75% were seen once. Noted treatment: randomized to nivolumab then ipilimumab (arm A) or the reverse (arm B). This clone was seen just once. The TCR originated in a human donor with melanoma. Sequencing used CD8+ T cells sorted from blood (inferred from file names), obtained from a patient given nivolumab and ipilimumab in sequence. The chain joins TRBV5-1 to TRBJ2-1, with a tentative D call TRBD2 (5 bases). The CDR3 region has the DNA TGCGCCAGCAGCTTACTAGGGTTTGGGTACAATGAGCAGTTCTTC. Its protein product is CASSLLGFGYNEQFF. The whole variable domain, remainder taken from reference TRBV5-1 and TRBJ2-1, is KAGVTQTPRYLIKTRGQQVTLSCSPISGHRSVSWYQQTPGQGLQFLFEYFSETQRNKGNFPGRFSGRQFSNSRSEMNVSTLELGDSALYLCASSLLGFGYNEQFFGPGTRLTVL.